This entry describes one TCR beta chain. Alongside a J-beta primer mix, a sample-barcoded 5' primer served in a second PCR lasting roughly 6 to 11 cycles. TCRdb fed the 5' RACE reads into MiXCR, producing one record per CDR3 protein. The profile shows some 1.6 million distinct CDR3 sequences, 30% to 40% of them singletons. This specimen belongs to a study of blood T cells in healthy people across ages. This CDR3 spans 12 amino acids. With 3 bases removed from V and 6 bases from J, the gap between germline ends came to 9 bases. CDR1 is LGHDT and CDR2 is YNNKEL in the germline V gene (reference sequence).

The sequence derives from a woman aged 30 to 39 in good health. The rearrangement links TRBV3-1 to TRBJ2-7; D gene unclear. The sequenced material came from blood. CDR3 sequence: CASSHSRAEQYF. The CDR3 nucleotides are TGTGCCAGCAGCCATTCTAGGGCCGAGCAGTACTTC.